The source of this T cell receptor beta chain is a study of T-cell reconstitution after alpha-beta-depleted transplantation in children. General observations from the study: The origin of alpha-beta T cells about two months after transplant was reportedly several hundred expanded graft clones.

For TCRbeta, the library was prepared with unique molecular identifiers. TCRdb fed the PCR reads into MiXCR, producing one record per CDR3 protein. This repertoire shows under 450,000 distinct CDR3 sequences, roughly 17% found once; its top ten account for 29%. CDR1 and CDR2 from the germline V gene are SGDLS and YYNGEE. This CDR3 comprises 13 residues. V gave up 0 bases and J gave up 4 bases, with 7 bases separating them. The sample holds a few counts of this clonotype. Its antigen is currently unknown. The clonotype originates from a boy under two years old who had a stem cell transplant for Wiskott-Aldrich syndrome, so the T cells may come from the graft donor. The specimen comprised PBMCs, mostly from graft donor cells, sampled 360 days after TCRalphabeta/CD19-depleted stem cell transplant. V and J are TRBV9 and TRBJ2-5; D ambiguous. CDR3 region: CASSVGLGETQYF. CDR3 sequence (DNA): TGTGCCAGCAGCGTAGGACTTGGAGAGACCCAGTACTTC.